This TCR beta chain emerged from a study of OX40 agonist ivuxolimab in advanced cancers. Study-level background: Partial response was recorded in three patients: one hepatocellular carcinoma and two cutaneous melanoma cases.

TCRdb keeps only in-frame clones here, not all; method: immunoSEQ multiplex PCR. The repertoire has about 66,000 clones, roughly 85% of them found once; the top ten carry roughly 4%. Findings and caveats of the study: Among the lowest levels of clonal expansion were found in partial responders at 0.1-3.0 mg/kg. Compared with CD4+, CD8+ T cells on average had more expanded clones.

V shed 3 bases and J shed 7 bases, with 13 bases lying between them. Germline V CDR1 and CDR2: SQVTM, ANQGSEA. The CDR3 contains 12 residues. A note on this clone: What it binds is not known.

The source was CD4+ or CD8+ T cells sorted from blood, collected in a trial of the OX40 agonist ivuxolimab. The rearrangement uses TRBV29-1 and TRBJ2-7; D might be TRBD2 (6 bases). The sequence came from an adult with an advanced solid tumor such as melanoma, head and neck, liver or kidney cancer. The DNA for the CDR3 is TGCAGCGTTGACCGGGCGGAGGGGGAGCAGTACTTC. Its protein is CSVDRAEGEQYF.